A single sample is the source of the 31 T cell receptor beta chains below, sequenced in a study of blood T cell repertoires in COVID-19. The table came from immunoSEQ multiplex PCR; TCRdb's copy has only in-frame clones and leaves some out. The sample has about 76,000 clones, roughly 90% seen once; the top ten hold about a tenth. Source material: peripheral blood. Source of these receptors: a human donor in a cohort sampled during active COVID-19.

The V gene is TRBV7-9, the J gene TRBJ2-2; D unresolved. CDR3 length equals 15 residues. The V gene's germline CDR1 is SEHNR and CDR2 FQNEAQ (reference sequence). Trimming removed 3 bases at V and 4 bases at J, with 12 bases between. CDR3 bases: TGTGCCAGCAGCTTGTATGGCCGATTCACCGGGGAGCTGTTTTTT. Protein product: CASSLYGRFTGELFF.

This rearrangement joins TRBV6-2 or TRBV6-3 to TRBJ2-7; D not certain. In germline, CDR1 is MNHEY, CDR2 SVGEGT. This CDR3 contains 11 residues. V lost 6 bases and J lost 3, with 6 bases in between. Here the CDR3 DNA reads TGTGCCAGCAGCCTCAACTACGAGCAGTACTTC. Translation: CASSLNYEQYF.

The chain joins TRBV19 to TRBJ2-1; possibly TRBD2 for D (5 bases). The CDR3 is 13 residues long. V was shortened by 7 bases and J by 3 bases, with 10 bases between the two germline ends. Germline-derived CDR1 and CDR2 are LNHDA and SQIVND (reference sequence). In DNA, the CDR3 is TGTGCCAGTAATGGGGAGCTCTACAATGAGCAGTTCTTC. Protein product: CASNGELYNEQFF.

J is TRBJ1-2 and V is TRBV6-5; D is unresolved. Germline CDR1 MNHEY, CDR2 SVGAGI. Trimming stripped 6 bases from V and 8 bases from J, with 13 bases between. The CDR3 has 12 amino acids. Here the CDR3 DNA reads TGTGCCAGCAGGGGAGGAAGTTTCGGCTACACCTTC. As protein: CASRGGSFGYTF.

This clone was detected only a few times. The V call is TRBV27, the J call TRBJ1-5, with D perhaps TRBD1 (6 bases). CDR3 length: 13 residues. Germline V gene lookup returns CDR1 MNHEY and CDR2 SMNVEV (reference sequence). V was clipped by 8 bases and J by 9 bases, with 17 bases between them. CDR3 residues: CASGERGRLPQHF. The CDR3 DNA reads as TGTGCCAGCGGCGAGCGGGGGCGATTGCCCCAGCATTTT.

The rearrangement joins TRBV27 to TRBJ2-7; TRBD2 matches 9 bases. The J segment lost 3 bases and the V segment lost 6 bases, leaving 18 bases of the junction unmatched. CDR3 length equals 18 residues. Germline V gives CDR1 MNHEY, CDR2 SMNVEV (reference sequence). The chain's CDR3 is CASSRTDLAGRLYYEQYF. DNA of the CDR3: TGTGCCAGCAGCCGGACAGACCTAGCGGGGAGACTATACTACGAGCAGTACTTC.

This chain uses TRBV5-1 with TRBJ1-1; D ambiguous. Germline V gene lookup returns CDR1 SGHRS and CDR2 YFSETQ. V was clipped by 0 bases and J by 1 base, with 10 bases between them. The CDR3 is 15 residues long. The CDR3 sequence: CASSLDSFGNTEAFF. In DNA form, the CDR3 reads TGCGCCAGCAGCTTGGATAGCTTTGGGAACACTGAAGCTTTCTTT.

The V gene is TRBV27, the J gene TRBJ2-1; 9 bases agree with TRBD2. The CDR3 contains 14 residues. CDR1 and CDR2 from the germline V gene are MNHEY and SMNVEV (reference sequence). V shed 6 bases and J 3 bases; nucleotides not matched to a gene: 3. The CDR3 DNA sequence: TGTGCCAGCAGCCTAGCGGGAAACTACAATGAGCAGTTCTTC. Translated: CASSLAGNYNEQFF.

The chain carries TRBV5-1 and TRBJ2-6, with D perhaps TRBD2 (5 bases). This CDR3 comprises 19 residues. From germline, CDR1 is SGHRS and CDR2 YFSETQ. V was clipped by 4 bases and J by 0 bases, with 20 bases between them. The CDR3 here is CASSPHSGSPISGANVLTF. CDR3 nucleotides: TGCGCCAGCAGCCCGCACTCGGGATCCCCAATCTCTGGGGCCAACGTCCTGACTTTC.

The rearrangement joins TRBV28 to TRBJ1-5, with TRBD1 matching over 8 bases. Germline loops: CDR1 MDHEN, CDR2 SYDVKM. J lost 3 bases, V lost 6 bases, and 7 bases had no gene match. The CDR3 is 15 amino acids. The CDR3 nucleotides read TGTGCCAGCAGCCCTCTGGACAGGGTCAATCAGCCCCAGCATTTT. As protein: CASSPLDRVNQPQHF.

The chain couples TRBV19 to TRBJ2-1, with 9 bases aligning to TRBD2. This CDR3 spans 14 amino acids. In germline, CDR1 is LNHDA, CDR2 SQIVND (reference sequence). V was pared by 7 bases and J by 6 bases, with 7 bases of the junction left unmatched. The CDR3: CASKVMTSGNEQFF. The DNA of the CDR3 is TGTGCCAGTAAGGTCATGACTAGCGGCAATGAGCAGTTCTTC.

V is TRBV28 and J is TRBJ2-1, with D possibly matching TRBD1 (6 bases). The CDR3 is 12 residues long. V was pared by 3 bases and J by 8 bases, with 8 bases between. The germline CDR1 and CDR2 sequences are MDHEN and SYDVKM. CDR3 region: CASSLRGYEQFF. The CDR3 DNA sequence: TGTGCCAGCAGTTTGAGGGGGTATGAGCAGTTCTTC.

The chain links TRBV6-2 or TRBV6-3 to TRBJ2-7; 10 nucleotides line up with TRBD2. Per the germline V gene, CDR1 is MNHEY and CDR2 is SVGEGT. CDR3 size: 16 residues. J gave up 3 bases and V 5 bases, and 10 bases lay outside the gene matches. CDR3 sequence (DNA): TGTGCCAGCAGTCCATGGGGGACTAGCGAAAGCTACGAGCAGTACTTC. Amino acids: CASSPWGTSESYEQYF.

The table lists this clone with a few counts. The chain joins TRBV3-1 (or the pseudogene TRBV3-2) to TRBJ1-6; 7 positions match TRBD1. The trim removed 6 bases at V and 7 bases at J, leaving 6 bases unmatched. CDR1 and CDR2 (germline): LGHDT, YNNKEL (reference sequence). The CDR3 runs to 14 residues. For the CDR3, the DNA is TGTGCCAGCAGGCGCGGGACAGAGAATTCACCCCTCCACTTT. It yields the protein CASRRGTENSPLHF.

The J gene is TRBJ2-3, the V gene TRBV10-3; TRBD2 agrees at 9 bases. Losses at the gene ends were 0 bases for V and 4 bases for J; bases not matched to a gene: 5. Germline CDR1 is ENHRY and CDR2 is SYGVKD. This CDR3 is 16 amino acids long. The CDR3: CAISESVREGADTQYF. CDR3 bases: TGTGCCATCAGTGAGTCGGTGCGGGAGGGAGCAGATACGCAGTATTTT.

CDR3 amino acids: CASSWGLGGDTQYF. For the CDR3, the DNA is TGTGCCAGCAGCTGGGGACTAGGGGGAGATACGCAGTATTTT. The chain has TRBV7-9 and TRBJ2-3; TRBD2 matches at 8 bases. CDR3 length: 14 residues. V was clipped by 4 bases and J by 5 bases; unmatched bases: 5. Per germline, CDR1 SEHNR and CDR2 FQNEAQ (reference sequence).

J is TRBJ1-1 and V is TRBV28; 8 bases are a match to TRBD1. After removal of 2 bases from V and 0 bases from J, the junction contained 5 bases not matched to a gene. This CDR3 comprises 16 residues. The germline CDR1 and CDR2 sequences are MDHEN and SYDVKM. CDR3 sequence: CASSLPGQAMNTEAFF. The CDR3 nucleotides read TGTGCCAGCAGTTTACCGGGACAGGCGATGAACACTGAAGCTTTCTTT.

The gene calls are TRBV4-3 and TRBJ1-4, with D possibly TRBD1 on 5 matching bases. V lost 1 base to trimming and J lost 8 bases, with 17 bases between them. The germline V gene encodes CDR1 LGHNA and CDR2 YSLEER. The CDR3 is 16 residues long. The CDR3 DNA is TGCGCCAGCAGCCAAGGTGGCGGGGCACGAAGGGAAAAACTGTTTTTT. Amino acid sequence: CASSQGGGARREKLFF.

The genes are TRBV7-9 and TRBJ2-7; D possibly corresponds to TRBD1 (6 bases). CDR3 size: 15 residues. From germline, CDR1 is SEHNR and CDR2 FQNEAQ (reference sequence). V was clipped by 5 bases and J by 4 bases, with 18 bases between them. The CDR3 loop reads CASSRETGRWYEQYF. The DNA for the CDR3 is TGTGCCAGCAGCCGCGAGACAGGCCGCTGGTACGAGCAGTACTTC.

The rearrangement joins TRBV27 to TRBJ2-7; TRBD2 matches at 8 bases. The germline gives CDR1 MNHEY, CDR2 SMNVEV (reference sequence). V trimming: 5 bases; J trimming: 3 bases; junction bases outside the gene matches: 6. The CDR3 runs 14 residues. CDR3: CASSRTGTSYEQYF. The DNA for the CDR3 is TGTGCCAGCAGTCGAACAGGGACTAGCTACGAGCAGTACTTC.

The chain combines TRBV18 with TRBJ2-2, with 9 bases identical to TRBD1. There are 15 residues in the CDR3. Germline CDR1 is KGHSH and CDR2 is LQKENI. V was pared by 3 bases and J by 3 bases, with 2 bases of the junction left unmatched. The CDR3 loop is CASSPGTGHTGELFF. The CDR3 DNA sequence: TGTGCCAGCTCACCCGGGACAGGGCACACCGGGGAGCTGTTTTTT.

V usage is TRBV24-1 and J usage is TRBJ2-2; D perhaps matches TRBD1 (5 bases). V lost 3 bases to trimming and J lost 4 bases, with 11 bases between them. Germline V gene data show CDR1 as KGHDR and CDR2 as SFDVKD. CDR3 length equals 15 residues. The CDR3 DNA sequence: TGTGCCACCAGTGATGGGCAGGGAAGCACCGGGGAGCTGTTTTTT. Protein sequence: CATSDGQGSTGELFF.

The chain links TRBV19 to TRBJ2-7; a possible D gene is TRBD1 (6 bases). With 1 base removed from V and 2 bases from J, the gap between germline ends came to 9 bases. The CDR3 contains 14 residues. Germline CDR1 is LNHDA and CDR2 is SQIVND (reference sequence). The CDR3 DNA reads TGTGCCAGTAGTATAGCAGGGGCCACCTACGAGCAGTACTTC. It is translated as CASSIAGATYEQYF.

The rearrangement joins TRBV7-3 to TRBJ2-3, with D perhaps matching TRBD2 (5 bases). The germline V and J ends were trimmed by 4 bases and 6 bases, with 14 bases remaining between them. The CDR3 loop spans 14 amino acids. CDR1 and CDR2 from the germline V gene are SGHTA and FQGTGA. CDR3 protein: CASSSGLALDTQYF. DNA of the CDR3: TGTGCCAGCAGCTCCGGACTGGCGTTGGATACGCAGTATTTT.

This chain connects TRBV11-2 to TRBJ2-3, with TRBD2 matching over 9 bases. With V trimmed by 2 bases and J by 8 bases, 14 bases remained unmatched. CDR3 size: 17 residues. Per the germline V gene, CDR1 is SGHAT and CDR2 is FQNNGV. CDR3 loop: CASSLPTSGRARGTQYF. The CDR3 bases are TGTGCCAGCAGCTTACCAACTAGCGGGCGGGCGCGGGGTACGCAGTATTTT.

The chain uses TRBV7-8 and TRBJ2-3; 9 bases fit TRBD2. V dropped 3 bases and J dropped 3; count of bases not matched to a gene: 7. Germline CDR1 reads SGHVS; CDR2 reads FQNEAQ. The CDR3 is made up of 16 amino acids. CDR3 loop: CASSFLRLAGTDTQYF. The CDR3 nucleotides read TGTGCCAGCAGCTTTTTGCGGCTAGCGGGGACAGATACGCAGTATTTT.

This chain joins TRBV7-2 and TRBJ2-1; possibly TRBD2 for D (6 bases). Germline values: CDR1 SGHTA, CDR2 FQGNSA. The V and J ends lost 4 bases and 5 bases respectively, with 15 bases between them. CDR3 length: 15 amino acids. In DNA, the CDR3 is TGTGCCAGCAGCTCCATCCCCCGGACTAACAATGAGCAGTTCTTC. Translating gives CASSSIPRTNNEQFF.

This chain uses TRBV6-1 with TRBJ1-2, with a possible D match to TRBD1 (5 bases). V lost 3 bases to trimming and J lost 5 bases, with 10 bases between them. This CDR3 comprises 13 residues. In germline, CDR1 is MNHNS, CDR2 SASEGT. The CDR3 sequence: CASSESGKYGYTF. The DNA for the CDR3 is TGTGCCAGCAGTGAGTCAGGGAAGTATGGCTACACCTTC.

This clone has a single count. The chain joins TRBV28 to TRBJ2-3; 14 bases are shared with TRBD2. With V trimmed by 8 bases and J by 7 bases, 14 bases remained unmatched. CDR1 and CDR2 from the germline V gene are MDHEN and SYDVKM. This CDR3 region has 17 residues. CDR3 sequence reads: CASRTSGTSGGEYTQYF. The CDR3 DNA follows: TGTGCCAGCCGGACCTCTGGGACTAGCGGGGGCGAGTATACGCAGTATTTT.

V is TRBV9 and J is TRBJ2-5; the match to TRBD1 covers 7 bases. Per the germline V gene, CDR1 is SGDLS and CDR2 is YYNGEE. The CDR3 sequence is 16 residues long. V was pared by 2 bases and J by 4 bases, with 11 bases of the junction left unmatched. Here the CDR3 reads CASSVTQGEPRETQYF. CDR3 sequence (DNA): TGTGCCAGCAGCGTTACCCAGGGGGAGCCCAGAGAGACCCAGTACTTC.

This chain links TRBV28 with TRBJ1-5, with TRBD1 as a possible D gene (5 bases). The germline CDR1 and CDR2 sequences are MDHEN and SYDVKM. Trimming left V 6 bases short and J 6 bases short, with 15 bases between. This CDR3 has 14 amino acids. The CDR3 DNA sequence: TGTGCCAGCAGATCGGCAGGGTACGCTCAGCCCCAGCATTTT. The encoded protein is CASRSAGYAQPQHF.